Listed here is a single TCR beta chain. Its antigen is currently not known. The sample holds no much larger clone one base away, and base qualities are not on file. The sample comes from a study of T cell responses to AZD1222 COVID-19 vaccine (dated by TCRdb to 2020 to 2023). As for the study more broadly: A total of approximately 250 trial participants underwent TCR sequencing, of whom about 200 had received two doses of AZD1222 and approximately 26 had received two doses of the MenACWY control vaccine. Trial participants were enrolled into age subgroups of 18-55, 56-69 and 70-plus years, which contained approximately 150, 28 and 58 TCR-sequenced participants, respectively.

The CDR3 regions of human TCRbeta chains were analyzed by immunosequencing. In the authors' own workflow: TCRs in the repertoires were compared against a reference library of SARS-CoV-2-specific TCRs that had been generated with the MIRA antigen-specificity platform. Breadth meant the fraction of unique TCRs that were SARS-CoV-2-associated, whereas depth meant the fraction of total T cells that were SARS-CoV-2-associated. Using the MIRA data, each spike-specific TCR was assigned both to the spike region to which the TCR was reactive and to a CD4 or CD8 class. Log10-transformed breadth and depth values were compared by one-way ANOVA with Sidak's multiple comparisons tests. The source is immuneACCESS, and TCRdb retained only in-frame sequences with V and J called. Part of the clones is not carried over; for the studies checked, unresolved V genes explain less than half of this, and the remainder is unexplained. V and J calls and clone size are copied from that table; D and trimming were computed from the DNA. For this sample there are approximately 150,000 clones; about 90% appear just once. Around 4.6% of the sample is taken by the ten largest.

Overall study outcomes, separate from this receptor: Nearly half of unique spike-specific TCRs reportedly recognized epitopes outside regions mutated in the B.1.351 and B.1.1.7 variants. Because no samples from the day 14 peak response were available, repertoires could be characterized only after the peak T cell response. A significant rise in spike-specific TCR breadth and depth was observed after two AZD1222 doses relative to day 0 and relative to MenACWY recipients. Participants were mostly white British and included more females than males, and it was suggested by the authors that clonal diversity may have been underestimated. Only a handful of AZD1222 recipients were SARS-CoV-2 seropositive at baseline, limiting conclusions about previously exposed vaccinees. The whole spike protein was spanned by vaccine-associated CD4 TCRs, and dominant responses were seen in regions 160-218 and 743-854. The 56-69-year group was small, and its depth increase did not reach significance, likely because of low power.

The time point label for this specimen denotes: baseline before first vaccination. Reading the label with the study, this specimen's treatment or condition is: meningococcal conjugate vaccine given as trial control. Samples from vaccinated people were obtained from the UK trials COV001 and COV002, which included a single-blind randomized controlled phase 2/3 trial of AZD1222 (ChAdOx1 nCoV-19) in healthy adults. For TCRbeta chain sequencing, PBMC samples from trial participants were taken at day 0 and at day 28 after the second dose. Trimming removed 0 bases from V and 12 bases from J, leaving 12 bases between the germline ends. The CDR3 contains 13 residues, cysteine and phenylalanine counted. Of the read, only the CDR3 DNA is kept; its 39 bases are in frame from base 1. From a lookup of the germline V gene, CDR1 and CDR2 are MDHEN and SYDVKM.

The sequence derives from an adult in good health. Rearrangement joined TRBV28 to TRBJ2-1; the D region possibly corresponds to TRBD2 (5 bases align). Here the sequenced sample was peripheral blood, taken on day 0 of MenACWY control vaccination. The CDR3 protein: CASSLWDLAGQFF. The DNA reads TGTGCCAGCAGTTTATGGGACCTAGCCGGGCAGTTCTTC.